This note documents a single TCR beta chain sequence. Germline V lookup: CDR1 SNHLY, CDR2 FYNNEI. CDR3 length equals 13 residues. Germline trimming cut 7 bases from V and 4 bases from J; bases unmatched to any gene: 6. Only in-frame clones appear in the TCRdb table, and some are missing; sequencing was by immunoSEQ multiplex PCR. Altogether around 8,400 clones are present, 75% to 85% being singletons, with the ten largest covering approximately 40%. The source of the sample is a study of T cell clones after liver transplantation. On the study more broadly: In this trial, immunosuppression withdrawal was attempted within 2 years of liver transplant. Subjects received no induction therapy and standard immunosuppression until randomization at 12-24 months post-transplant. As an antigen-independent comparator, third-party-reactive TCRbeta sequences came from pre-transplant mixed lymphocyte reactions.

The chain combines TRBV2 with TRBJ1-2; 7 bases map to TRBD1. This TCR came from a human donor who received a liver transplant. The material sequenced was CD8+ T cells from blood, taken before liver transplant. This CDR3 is CASIRDRGYGYTF. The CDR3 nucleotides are TGTGCCAGCATCCGGGACAGAGGCTATGGCTACACCTTC.